This TCR beta chain came from a study of T cell repertoires in cytomegalovirus infection. In the study overall: Matching HLA type, along with CMV infection, was indicated by public TCR beta signatures. Study results and limitations: HLA-C-restricted CMV-specific TCR beta clonotypes prevailed in the ex vivo response.

From the reads, TCRdb called clonotypes with MiXCR, one entry per CDR3 protein. The table lists about 600,000 distinct CDR3 sequences, 20% to 30% of them singletons. There are many counts of this clonotype. Antigen unknown. Looked up from germline, CDR1 is SEHNR and CDR2 is FQNEAQ (reference sequence). The CDR3 sequence is 12 residues long. Trimming removed 3 bases at V and 10 bases at J, with 9 bases between. The source of this sequence is a human donor in good health (CMV status not recorded). Some clones in this sample may be carry-over from other donors' samples. This chain joins TRBV7-9 and TRBJ1-4; D remains unclear. The sample was CD8+ T cells from PBMCs. CDR3 protein: CASSFLEGKLFF. In DNA, the CDR3 is TGTGCCAGCAGCTTTCTAGAAGGAAAACTGTTTTTT.